The clone carrying this T cell receptor beta chain was seen only a few times. CDR3 length: 14 residues. CDR1 MNHEY and CDR2 SVGAGI come from the germline V gene. V lost 10 bases, J lost 1 base, and 8 bases stayed unmatched. This specimen belongs to a study of blood T cell repertoires in COVID-19. The data were produced by immunoSEQ multiplex PCR, yet TCRdb's version contains in-frame clones alone and is incomplete. The table shows about 70,000 clones, with roughly 91% occurring only once. The clonotype was recovered from a human donor in a cohort sampled during active COVID-19. Input material: peripheral blood. This chain connects TRBV6-5 to TRBJ1-1, with 8 bases identical to TRBD1. The CDR3 region is CATLGQGRNTEAFF. The CDR3 coding sequence is TGTGCCACCCTAGGACAGGGTAGGAACACTGAAGCTTTCTTT.